This T cell receptor beta chain was sequenced in a study of CD8 T cells in ankylosing spondylitis. Points from the study as a whole: In peripheral blood, disease-linked CD8+ clones occurred at relatively low frequencies.

Using its own MiXCR run on the 5' RACE reads, TCRdb lists one record per CDR3 protein. The sample contains about 130,000 distinct CDR3 sequences, roughly 13% of which appear only once. Per germline, CDR1 SGHRS and CDR2 YFSETQ. This CDR3 comprises 14 residues. Trimming at V came to 7 bases and at J to 4 bases, leaving 9 bases not matched to a gene. Remarks on this clonotype: What it binds is unknown.

V and J are TRBV5-1 and TRBJ2-3; TRBD1 matches at 7 bases. The receptor's source is a female donor with ankylosing spondylitis or in good health (not recorded which). The source material was blood, either unsorted or a sorted T cell fraction (not recorded which). CDR3 protein: CASVRGGASDTQYF. DNA of the CDR3: TGCGCCAGCGTTCGAGGGGGCGCGTCAGATACGCAGTATTTT.